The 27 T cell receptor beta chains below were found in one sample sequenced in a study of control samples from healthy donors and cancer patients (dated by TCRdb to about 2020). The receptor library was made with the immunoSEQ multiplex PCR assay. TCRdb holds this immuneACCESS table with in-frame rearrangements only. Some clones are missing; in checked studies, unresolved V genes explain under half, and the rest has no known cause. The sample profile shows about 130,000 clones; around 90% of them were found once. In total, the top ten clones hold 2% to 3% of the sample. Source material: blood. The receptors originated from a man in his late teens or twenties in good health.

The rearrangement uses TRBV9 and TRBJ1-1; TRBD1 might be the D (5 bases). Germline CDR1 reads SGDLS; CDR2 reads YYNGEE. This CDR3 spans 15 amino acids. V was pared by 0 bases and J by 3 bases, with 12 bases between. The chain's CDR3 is CASSVGSGLDTEAFF. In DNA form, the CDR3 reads TGTGCCAGCAGCGTAGGGTCAGGGCTGGACACTGAAGCTTTCTTT.

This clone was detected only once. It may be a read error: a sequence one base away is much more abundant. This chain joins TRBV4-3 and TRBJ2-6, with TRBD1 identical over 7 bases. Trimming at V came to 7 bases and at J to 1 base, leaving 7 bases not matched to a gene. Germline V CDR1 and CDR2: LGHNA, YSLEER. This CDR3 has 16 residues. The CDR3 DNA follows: TGCGCCAGCAACCCTGAACAGGGGTCTGGGGCCAACGTCCTGACTTTC. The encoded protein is CASNPEQGSGANVLTF.

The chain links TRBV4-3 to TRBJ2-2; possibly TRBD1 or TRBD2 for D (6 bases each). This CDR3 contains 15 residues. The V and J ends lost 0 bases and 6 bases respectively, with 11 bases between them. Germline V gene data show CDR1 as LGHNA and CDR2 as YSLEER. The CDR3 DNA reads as TGCGCCAGCAGCCAAGAAAGGGGGGACCCCGGGGAGCTGTTTTTT. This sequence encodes CASSQERGDPGELFF.

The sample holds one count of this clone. The CDR3 sequence is CASSTTGNLYNEQFF. The CDR3 bases are TGTGCCAGCAGTACAACAGGTAACCTTTACAATGAGCAGTTCTTC. J is TRBJ2-1 and V is TRBV6-5; tentative D call: TRBD1 (5 bases). V gave up 5 bases and J gave up 4 bases, with 15 bases separating them. In germline, CDR1 is MNHEY, CDR2 SVGAGI. The CDR3 consists of 15 residues.

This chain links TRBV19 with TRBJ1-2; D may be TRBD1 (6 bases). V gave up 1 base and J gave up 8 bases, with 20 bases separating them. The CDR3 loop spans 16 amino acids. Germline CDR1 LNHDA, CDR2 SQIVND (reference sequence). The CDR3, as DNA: TGTGCCAGTAGTATAGGACAGGCAGCTCGCTTACGAGGCTACACCTTC. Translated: CASSIGQAARLRGYTF. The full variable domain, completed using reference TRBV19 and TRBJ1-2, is DGGITQSPKYLFRKEGQNVTLSCEQNLNHDAMYWYRQDPGQGLRLIYYSQIVNDFQKGDIAEGYSVSREKKESFPLTVTSAQKNPTAFYLCASSIGQAARLRGYTFGSGTRLTVV.

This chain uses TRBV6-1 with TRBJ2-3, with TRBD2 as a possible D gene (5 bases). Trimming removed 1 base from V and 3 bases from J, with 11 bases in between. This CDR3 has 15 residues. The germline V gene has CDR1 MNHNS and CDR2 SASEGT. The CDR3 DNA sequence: TGTGCCAGCAGTGAAGAACGGGGTCTAACAGATACGCAGTATTTT. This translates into CASSEERGLTDTQYF.

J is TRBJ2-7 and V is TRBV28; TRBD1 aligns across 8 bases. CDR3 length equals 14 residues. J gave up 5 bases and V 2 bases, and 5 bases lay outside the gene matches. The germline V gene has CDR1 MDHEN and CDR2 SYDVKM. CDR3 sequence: CASSLRTGSDEQYV. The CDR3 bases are TGTGCCAGCAGTTTAAGGACAGGGAGCGACGAGCAGTACGTC.

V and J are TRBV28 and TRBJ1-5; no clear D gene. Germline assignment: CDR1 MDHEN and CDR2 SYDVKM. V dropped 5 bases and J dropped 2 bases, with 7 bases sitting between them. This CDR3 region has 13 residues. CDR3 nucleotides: TGTGCCAGCAGTGACACGGGCAATCAGCCCCAGCATTTT. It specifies CASSDTGNQPQHF.

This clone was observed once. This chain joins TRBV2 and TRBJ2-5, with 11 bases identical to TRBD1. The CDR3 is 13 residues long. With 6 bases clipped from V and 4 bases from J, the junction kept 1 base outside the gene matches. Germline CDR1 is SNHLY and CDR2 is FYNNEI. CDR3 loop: CASRGQGAETQYF. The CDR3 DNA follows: TGTGCCAGCAGAGGACAGGGGGCAGAGACCCAGTACTTC.

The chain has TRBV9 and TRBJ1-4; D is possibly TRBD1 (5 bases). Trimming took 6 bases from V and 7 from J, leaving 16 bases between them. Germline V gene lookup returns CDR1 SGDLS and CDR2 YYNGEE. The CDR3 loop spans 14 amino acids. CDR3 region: CASTLGQGAEKLFF. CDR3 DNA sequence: TGTGCCAGCACTCTAGGGCAGGGCGCTGAAAAACTGTTTTTT.

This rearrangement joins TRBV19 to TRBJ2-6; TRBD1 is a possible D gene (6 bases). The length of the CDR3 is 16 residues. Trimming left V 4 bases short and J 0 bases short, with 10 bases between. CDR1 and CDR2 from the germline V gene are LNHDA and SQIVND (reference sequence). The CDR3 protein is CASSSTGFSGANVLTF. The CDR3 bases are TGTGCCAGTAGTAGCACAGGGTTCTCTGGGGCCAACGTCCTGACTTTC.

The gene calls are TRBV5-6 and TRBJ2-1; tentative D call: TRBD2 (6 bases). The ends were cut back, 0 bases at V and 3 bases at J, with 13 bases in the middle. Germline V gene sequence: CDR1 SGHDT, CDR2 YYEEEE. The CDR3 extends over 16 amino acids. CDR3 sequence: CASSLGAGQGYNEQFF. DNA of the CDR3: TGTGCCAGCAGCTTGGGGGCGGGGCAGGGCTACAATGAGCAGTTCTTC.

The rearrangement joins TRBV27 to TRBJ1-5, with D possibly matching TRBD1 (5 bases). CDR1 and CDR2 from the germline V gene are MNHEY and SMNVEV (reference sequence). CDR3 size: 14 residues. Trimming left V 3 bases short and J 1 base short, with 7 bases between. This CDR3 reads CASSFRGSNQPQHF. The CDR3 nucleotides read TGTGCCAGCAGTTTTCGGGGGAGCAATCAGCCCCAGCATTTT.

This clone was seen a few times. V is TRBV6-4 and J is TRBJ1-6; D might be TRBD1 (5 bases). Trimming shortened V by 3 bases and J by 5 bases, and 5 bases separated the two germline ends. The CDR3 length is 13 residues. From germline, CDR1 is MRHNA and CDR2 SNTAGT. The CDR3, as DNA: TGTGCCAGCAGTGAAGGGGATAATTCACCCCTCCACTTT. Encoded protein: CASSEGDNSPLHF.

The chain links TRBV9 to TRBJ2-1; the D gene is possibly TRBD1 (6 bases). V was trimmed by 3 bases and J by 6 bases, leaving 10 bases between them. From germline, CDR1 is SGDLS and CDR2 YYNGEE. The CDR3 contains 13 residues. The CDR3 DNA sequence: TGTGCCAGCAGCGCCGGACAGCTCAATGAGCAGTTCTTC. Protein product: CASSAGQLNEQFF.

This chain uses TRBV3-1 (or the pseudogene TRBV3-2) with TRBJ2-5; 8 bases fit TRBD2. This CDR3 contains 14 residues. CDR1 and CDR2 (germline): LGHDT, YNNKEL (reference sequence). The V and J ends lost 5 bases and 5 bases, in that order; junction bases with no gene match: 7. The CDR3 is CASSYGGVSETQYF. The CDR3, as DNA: TGTGCCAGCAGCTACGGGGGGGTCAGCGAGACCCAGTACTTC.

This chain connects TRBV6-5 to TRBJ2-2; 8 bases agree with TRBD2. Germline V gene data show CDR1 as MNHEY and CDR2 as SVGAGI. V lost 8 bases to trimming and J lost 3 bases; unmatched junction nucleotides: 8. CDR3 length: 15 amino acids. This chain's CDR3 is CASSLRGGYTGELFF. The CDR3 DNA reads TGTGCCAGCTCCCTCCGGGGGGGATACACCGGGGAGCTGTTTTTT.

CDR3 loop: CASSLDRGSGNTIYF. The CDR3 DNA reads TGTGCCAGCAGCTTAGACAGGGGGTCTGGAAACACCATATATTTT. The chain carries TRBV7-2 and TRBJ1-3, with 8 bases fitting TRBD1. The CDR3 runs to 15 residues. Germline loops: CDR1 SGHTA, CDR2 FQGNSA. The junction had 0 bases not matched to a gene; V was cut back by 1 base and J by 1 base.

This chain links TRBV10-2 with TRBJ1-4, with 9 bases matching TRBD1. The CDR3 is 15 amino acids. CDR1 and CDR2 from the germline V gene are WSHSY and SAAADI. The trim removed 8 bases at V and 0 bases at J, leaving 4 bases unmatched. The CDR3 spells CASSDRGSTNEKLFF. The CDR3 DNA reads TGCGCCAGCTCGGACAGGGGTTCAACTAATGAAAAACTGTTTTTT.

The CDR3 protein is CASSEVAGGTGELFF. The CDR3 bases are TGTGCCAGCAGTGAGGTCGCAGGGGGCACCGGGGAGCTGTTTTTT. The chain employs TRBV6-4 and TRBJ2-2, with 7 nucleotides matching TRBD1. With 3 bases clipped from V and 4 bases from J, the junction kept 5 bases outside the gene matches. CDR3 size: 15 residues. Germline V gives CDR1 MRHNA, CDR2 SNTAGT.

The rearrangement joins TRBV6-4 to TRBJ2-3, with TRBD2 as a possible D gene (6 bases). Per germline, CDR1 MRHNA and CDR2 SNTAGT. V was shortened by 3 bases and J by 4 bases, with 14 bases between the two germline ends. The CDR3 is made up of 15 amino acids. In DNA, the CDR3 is TGTGCCAGCAGTGAGGGTAGCGGCGGGGCAGATACGCAGTATTTT. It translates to CASSEGSGGADTQYF.

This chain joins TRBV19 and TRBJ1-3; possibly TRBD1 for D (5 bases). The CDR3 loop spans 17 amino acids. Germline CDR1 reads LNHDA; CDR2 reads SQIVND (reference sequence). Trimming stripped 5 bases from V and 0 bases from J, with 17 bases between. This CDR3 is CASSLLQGASSGNTIYF. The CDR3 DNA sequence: TGTGCCAGTAGTCTTCTCCAGGGAGCGAGCTCTGGAAACACCATATATTTT.

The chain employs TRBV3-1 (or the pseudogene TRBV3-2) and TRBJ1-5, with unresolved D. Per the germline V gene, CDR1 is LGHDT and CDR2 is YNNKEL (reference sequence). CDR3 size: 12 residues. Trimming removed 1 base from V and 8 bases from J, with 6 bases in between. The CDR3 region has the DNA TGTGCCAGCAGCCAAGGATGGGAGCCCCAGCATTTT. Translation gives CASSQGWEPQHF.

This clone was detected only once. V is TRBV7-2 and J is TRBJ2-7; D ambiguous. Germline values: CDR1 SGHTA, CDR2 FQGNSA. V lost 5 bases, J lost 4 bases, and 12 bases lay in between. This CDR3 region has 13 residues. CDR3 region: CASSEDPSYEQYF. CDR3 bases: TGTGCCAGCAGCGAGGACCCTTCTTACGAGCAGTACTTC. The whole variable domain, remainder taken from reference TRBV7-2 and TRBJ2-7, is GAGVSQSPSNKVTEKGKDVELRCDPISGHTALYWYRQSLGQGLEFLIYFQGNSAPDKSGLPSDRFSAERTGGSVSTLTIQRTQQEDSAVYLCASSEDPSYEQYFGPGTRLTVT.

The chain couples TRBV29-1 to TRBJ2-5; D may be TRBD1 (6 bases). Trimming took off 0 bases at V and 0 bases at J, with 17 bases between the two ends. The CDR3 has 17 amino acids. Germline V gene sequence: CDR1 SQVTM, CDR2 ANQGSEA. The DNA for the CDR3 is TGCAGCGTTGAAGATCTATTCAGGGGTCAGTACCAAGAGACCCAGTACTTC. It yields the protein CSVEDLFRGQYQETQYF.

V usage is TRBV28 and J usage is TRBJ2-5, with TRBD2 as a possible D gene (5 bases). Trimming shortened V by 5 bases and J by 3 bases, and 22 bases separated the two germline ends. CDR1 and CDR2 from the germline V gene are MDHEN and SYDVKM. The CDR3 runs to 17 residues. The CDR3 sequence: CASSPTGIRSGEETQYF. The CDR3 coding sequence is TGTGCCAGCAGTCCGACCGGGATACGGTCCGGAGAAGAGACCCAGTACTTC.

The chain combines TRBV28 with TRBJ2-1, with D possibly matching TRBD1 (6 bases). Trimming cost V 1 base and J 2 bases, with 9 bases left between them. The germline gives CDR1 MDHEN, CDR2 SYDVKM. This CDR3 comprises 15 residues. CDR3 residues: CASSLSDRPYNEQFF. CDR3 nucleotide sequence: TGTGCCAGCAGTTTATCGGACAGACCCTACAATGAGCAGTTCTTC.